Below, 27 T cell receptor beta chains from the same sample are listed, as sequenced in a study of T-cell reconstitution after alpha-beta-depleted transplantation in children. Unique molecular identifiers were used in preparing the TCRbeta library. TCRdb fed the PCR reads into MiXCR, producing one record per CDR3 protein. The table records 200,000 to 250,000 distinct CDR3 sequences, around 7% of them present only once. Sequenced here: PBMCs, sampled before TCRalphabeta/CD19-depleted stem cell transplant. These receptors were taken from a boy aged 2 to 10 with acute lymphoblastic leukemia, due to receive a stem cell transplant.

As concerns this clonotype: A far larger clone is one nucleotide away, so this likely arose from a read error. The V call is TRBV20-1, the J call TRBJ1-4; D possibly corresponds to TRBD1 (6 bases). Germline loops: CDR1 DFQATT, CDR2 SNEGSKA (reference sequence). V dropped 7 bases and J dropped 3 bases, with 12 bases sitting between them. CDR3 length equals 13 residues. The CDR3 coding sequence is TGCAGTGGCAGGGGTGGCCCTAATGAAAAACTGTTTTTT. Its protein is CSGRGGPNEKLFF.

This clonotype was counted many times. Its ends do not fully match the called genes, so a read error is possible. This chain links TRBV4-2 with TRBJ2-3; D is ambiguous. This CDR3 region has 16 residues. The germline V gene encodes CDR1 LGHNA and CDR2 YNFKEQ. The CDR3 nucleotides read TGCGCCAGCAGCCAGGTCTTCGGAGCTAGCACAGATACGCAGTATTTT. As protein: CASSQVFGASTDTQYF.

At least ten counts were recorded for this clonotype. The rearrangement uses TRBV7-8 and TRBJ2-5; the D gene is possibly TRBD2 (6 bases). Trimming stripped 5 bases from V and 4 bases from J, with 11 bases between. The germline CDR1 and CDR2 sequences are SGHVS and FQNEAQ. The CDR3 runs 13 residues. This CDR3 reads CASSAGSLETQYF. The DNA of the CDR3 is TGTGCCAGCAGCGCCGGGAGTCTAGAGACCCAGTACTTC.

In DNA form, the CDR3 reads TGTGCCAGCAGCTTTCGAGCGGGAGGGTATACGAAAGGCACAGATACGCAGTATTTT. It encodes CASSFRAGGYTKGTDTQYF. This rearrangement joins TRBV11-2 to TRBJ2-3, with 10 bases identical to TRBD2. V shed 3 bases and J 1 base; nucleotides not matched to a gene: 13. CDR3 size: 19 residues. Germline V gene data show CDR1 as SGHAT and CDR2 as FQNNGV.

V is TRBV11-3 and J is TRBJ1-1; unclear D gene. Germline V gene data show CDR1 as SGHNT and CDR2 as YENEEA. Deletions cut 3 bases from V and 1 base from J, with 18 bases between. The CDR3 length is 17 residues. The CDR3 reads CASSFTDLFSPNTEAFF. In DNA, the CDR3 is TGTGCCAGCAGCTTTACAGACCTATTTTCCCCGAACACTGAAGCTTTCTTT.

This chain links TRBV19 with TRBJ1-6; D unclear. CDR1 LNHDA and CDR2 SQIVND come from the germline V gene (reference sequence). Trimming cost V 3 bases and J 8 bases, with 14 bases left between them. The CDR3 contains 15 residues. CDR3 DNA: TGTGCCAGTAGTATCGGTGGCAAGAGGGATTCACCCCTCCACTTT. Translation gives CASSIGGKRDSPLHF.

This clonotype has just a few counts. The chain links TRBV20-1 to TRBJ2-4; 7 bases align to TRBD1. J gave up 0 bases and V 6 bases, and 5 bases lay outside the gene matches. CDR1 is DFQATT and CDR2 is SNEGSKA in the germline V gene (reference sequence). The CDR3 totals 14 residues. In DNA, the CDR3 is TGCAGTGCCAGACGACAGGGAGCCAAAAACATTCAGTACTTC. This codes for CSARRQGAKNIQYF.

In DNA form, the CDR3 reads TGTGCCAGCAGCCCCAGGCCATGGGCGGGGGGAACCCCAGATACGCAGTATTTT. It is translated as CASSPRPWAGGTPDTQYF. The gene calls are TRBV12-3 or TRBV12-4 and TRBJ2-3; 8 nucleotides agree with TRBD2. The CDR3 is 18 residues long. The junction had 18 bases not matched to a gene; V was cut back by 6 bases and J by 4 bases.

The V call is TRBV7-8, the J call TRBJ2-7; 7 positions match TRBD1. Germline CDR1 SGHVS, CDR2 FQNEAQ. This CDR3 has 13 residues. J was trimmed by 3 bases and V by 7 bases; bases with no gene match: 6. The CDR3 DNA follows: TGTGCCAGCATCAAACACAGGGGCTACGAGCAGTACTTC. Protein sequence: CASIKHRGYEQYF.

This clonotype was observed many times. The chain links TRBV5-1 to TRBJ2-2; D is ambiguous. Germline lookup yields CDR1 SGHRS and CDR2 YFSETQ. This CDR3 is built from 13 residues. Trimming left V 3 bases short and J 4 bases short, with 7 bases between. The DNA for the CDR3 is TGCGCCAGCAGCTGGCCGGGCACCGGGGAGCTGTTTTTT. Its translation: CASSWPGTGELFF.

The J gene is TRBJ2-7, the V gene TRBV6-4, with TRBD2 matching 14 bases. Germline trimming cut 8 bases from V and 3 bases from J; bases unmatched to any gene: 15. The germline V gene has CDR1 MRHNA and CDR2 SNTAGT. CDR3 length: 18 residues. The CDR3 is CASCPRPGLAGVFYEQYF. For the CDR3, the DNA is TGTGCCAGCTGTCCACGCCCGGGACTAGCGGGAGTTTTCTACGAGCAGTACTTC.

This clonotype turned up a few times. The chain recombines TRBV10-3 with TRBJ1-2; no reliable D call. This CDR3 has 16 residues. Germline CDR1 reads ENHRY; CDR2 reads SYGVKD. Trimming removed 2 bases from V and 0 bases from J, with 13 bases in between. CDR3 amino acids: CAISEAQGRSNYGYTF. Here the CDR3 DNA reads TGTGCCATCAGTGAGGCGCAAGGGAGATCTAACTATGGCTACACCTTC.

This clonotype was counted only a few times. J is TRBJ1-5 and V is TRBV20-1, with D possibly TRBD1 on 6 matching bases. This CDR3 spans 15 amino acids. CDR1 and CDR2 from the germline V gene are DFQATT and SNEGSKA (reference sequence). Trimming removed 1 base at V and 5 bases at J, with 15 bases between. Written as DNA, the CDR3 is TGCAGTGCTAGAGGGGGACACGCTGGGTATCAGCCCCAGCATTTT. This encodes CSARGGHAGYQPQHF.

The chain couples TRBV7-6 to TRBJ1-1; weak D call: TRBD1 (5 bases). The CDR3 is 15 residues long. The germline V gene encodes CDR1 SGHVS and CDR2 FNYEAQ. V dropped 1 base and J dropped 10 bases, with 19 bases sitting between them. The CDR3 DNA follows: TGTGCCAGCAGCTTAGAAGCGGGACTCCTGGGGGGAGCTTTCTTT. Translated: CASSLEAGLLGGAFF.

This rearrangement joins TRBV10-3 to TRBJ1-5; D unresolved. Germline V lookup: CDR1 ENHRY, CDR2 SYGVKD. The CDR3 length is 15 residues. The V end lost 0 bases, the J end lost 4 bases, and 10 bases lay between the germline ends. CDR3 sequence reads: CAISESGGRNQPQHF. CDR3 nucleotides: TGTGCCATCAGTGAGTCGGGCGGGAGAAATCAGCCCCAGCATTTT.

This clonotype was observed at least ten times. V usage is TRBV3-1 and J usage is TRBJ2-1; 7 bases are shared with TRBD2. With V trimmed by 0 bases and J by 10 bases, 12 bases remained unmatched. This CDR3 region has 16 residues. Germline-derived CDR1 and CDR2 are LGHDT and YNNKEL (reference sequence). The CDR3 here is CASSQDWPSGTMEQFF. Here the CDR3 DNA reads TGTGCCAGCAGCCAAGATTGGCCTAGCGGTACAATGGAGCAGTTCTTC.

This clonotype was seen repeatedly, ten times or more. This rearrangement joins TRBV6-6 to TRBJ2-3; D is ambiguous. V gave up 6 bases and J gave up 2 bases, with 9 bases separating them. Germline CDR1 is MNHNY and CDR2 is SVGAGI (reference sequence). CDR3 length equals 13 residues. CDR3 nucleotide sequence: TGTGCCAGCAGCCCCTGGAACACAGATACGCAGTATTTT. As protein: CASSPWNTDTQYF.

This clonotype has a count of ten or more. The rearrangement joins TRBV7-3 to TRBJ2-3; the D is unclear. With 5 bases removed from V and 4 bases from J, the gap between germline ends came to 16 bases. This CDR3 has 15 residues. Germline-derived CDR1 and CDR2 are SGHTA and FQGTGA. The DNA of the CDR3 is TGTGCCAGCAGCAGTAAACCCGGGCCGCCAGATACGCAGTATTTT. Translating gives CASSSKPGPPDTQYF.

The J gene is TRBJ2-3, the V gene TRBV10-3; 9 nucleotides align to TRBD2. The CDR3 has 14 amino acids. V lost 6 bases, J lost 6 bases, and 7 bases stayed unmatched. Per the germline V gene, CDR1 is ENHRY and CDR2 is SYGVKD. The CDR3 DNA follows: TGTGCCATCAGCAGTAGCGGGGGCGCGGATACGCAGTATTTT. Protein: CAISSSGGADTQYF.

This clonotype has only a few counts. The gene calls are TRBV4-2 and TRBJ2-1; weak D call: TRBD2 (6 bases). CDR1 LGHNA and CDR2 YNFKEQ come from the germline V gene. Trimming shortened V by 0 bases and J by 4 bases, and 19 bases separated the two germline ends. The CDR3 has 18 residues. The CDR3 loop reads CASSQEGLGVAEYNEQFF. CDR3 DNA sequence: TGTGCCAGCAGCCAAGAGGGGCTTGGAGTAGCGGAATACAATGAGCAGTTCTTC.

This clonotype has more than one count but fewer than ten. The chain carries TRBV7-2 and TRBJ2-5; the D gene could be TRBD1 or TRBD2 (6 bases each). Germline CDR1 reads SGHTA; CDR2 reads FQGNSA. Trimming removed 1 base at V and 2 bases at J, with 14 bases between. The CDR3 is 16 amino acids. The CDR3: CASSLGGASGQETQYF. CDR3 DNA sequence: TGTGCCAGCAGCTTAGGGGGGGCTTCCGGACAAGAGACCCAGTACTTC.

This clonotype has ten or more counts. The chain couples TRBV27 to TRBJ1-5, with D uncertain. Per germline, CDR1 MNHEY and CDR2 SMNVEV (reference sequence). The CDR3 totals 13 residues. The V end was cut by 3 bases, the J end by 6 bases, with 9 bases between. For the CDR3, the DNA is TGTGCCAGCAGTTTTAAGGTTGGTCAGCCCCAGCATTTT. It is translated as CASSFKVGQPQHF.

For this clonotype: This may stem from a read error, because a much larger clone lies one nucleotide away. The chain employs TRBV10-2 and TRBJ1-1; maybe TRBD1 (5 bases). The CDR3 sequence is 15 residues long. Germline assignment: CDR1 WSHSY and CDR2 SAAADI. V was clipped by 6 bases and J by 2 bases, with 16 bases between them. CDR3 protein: CASSTAGGSNTEAFF. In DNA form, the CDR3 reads TGCGCCAGCAGCACGGCTGGGGGGTCTAACACTGAAGCTTTCTTT.

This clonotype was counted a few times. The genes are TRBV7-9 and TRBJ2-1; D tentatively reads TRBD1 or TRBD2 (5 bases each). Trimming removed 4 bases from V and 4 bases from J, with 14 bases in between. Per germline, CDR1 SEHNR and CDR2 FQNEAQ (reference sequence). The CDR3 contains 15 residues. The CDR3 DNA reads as TGTGCCAGCAGCTCCTGGGGGAATAGATACAATGAGCAGTTCTTC. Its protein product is CASSSWGNRYNEQFF.

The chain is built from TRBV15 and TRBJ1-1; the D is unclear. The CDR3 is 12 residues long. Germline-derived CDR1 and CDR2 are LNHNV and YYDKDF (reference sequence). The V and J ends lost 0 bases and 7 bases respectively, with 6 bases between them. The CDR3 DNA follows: TGTGCCACCAGCAGAGATTATATTGAAGCTTTCTTT. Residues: CATSRDYIEAFF. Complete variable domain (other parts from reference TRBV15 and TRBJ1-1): DAMVIQNPRYQVTQFGKPVTLSCSQTLNHNVMYWYQQKSSQAPKLLFHYYDKDFNNEADTPDNFQSRRPNTSFCFLDIRSPGLGDTAMYLCATSRDYIEAFFGQGTRLTVV.

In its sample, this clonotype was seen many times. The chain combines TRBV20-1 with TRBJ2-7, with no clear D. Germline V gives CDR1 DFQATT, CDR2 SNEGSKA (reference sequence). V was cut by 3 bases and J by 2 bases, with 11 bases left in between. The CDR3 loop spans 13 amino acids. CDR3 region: CSASRGGPYEQYF. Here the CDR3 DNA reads TGCAGTGCTAGCCGCGGCGGCCCCTACGAGCAGTACTTC.

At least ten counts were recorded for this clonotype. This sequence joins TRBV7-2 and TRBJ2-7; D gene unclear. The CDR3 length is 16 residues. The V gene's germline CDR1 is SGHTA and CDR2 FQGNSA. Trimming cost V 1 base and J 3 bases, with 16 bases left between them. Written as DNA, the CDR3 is TGTGCCAGCAGCTTAGAGGGTGTACCCCACTTCTACGAGCAGTACTTC. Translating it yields CASSLEGVPHFYEQYF.